Below, one T cell receptor beta chain is given with its context. Per the authors' pipeline: Estimation of nucleated cell counts was performed using reference gene primer amplification. Clones were read by immunoSEQ multiplex PCR, and TCRdb kept only the in-frame ones, dropping some. V and J calls plus clone size are reproduced from that table; the DNA served to infer D and trimming. The table has approximately 270,000 clones, around 88% seen once. The data were obtained in a study of blood T cell repertoires in COVID-19. Across the study: COVID-19 samples collected from the United States, Italy and Spain covered acute and convalescent phases. The analysed material was cDNA or gDNA that came from T cells, B-cell-depleted T cells, or PBMCs.

This CDR3 has 15 amino acids. V lost 2 bases, J lost 8 bases, and 8 bases stayed unmatched. Germline assignment: CDR1 MDHEN and CDR2 SYDVKM. This chain joins TRBV28 and TRBJ1-1; 10 bases are shared with TRBD1. The TCR was taken from a man aged 25-45 years with acute or convalescent COVID-19. The sample comprised peripheral blood. CDR3 protein: CASSLGGTGDKEAFF. CDR3 bases: TGTGCCAGCAGTTTAGGGGGGACAGGGGACAAGGAAGCTTTCTTT. The variable domain in full, with the rest retrieved from reference TRBV28 and TRBJ1-1, is DVKVTQSSRYLVKRTGEKVFLECVQDMDHENMFWYRQDPGLGLRLIYFSYDVKMKEKGDIPEGYSVSREKKERFSLILESASTNQTSMYLCASSLGGTGDKEAFFGQGTRLTVV.